This entry concerns a single T cell receptor (beta chain). V was pared by 2 bases and J by 4 bases, with 9 bases between. Germline V CDR1 and CDR2: SGHDT, YYEEEE. The CDR3 has 13 residues. The data derive from a study of blood T cell repertoires in COVID-19. Overall study context: Sources were T cells, B-cell-depleted T cells, or PBMCs; the material itself was cDNA or gDNA.

Some clones are missing from TCRdb's copy, which holds only in-frame ones; the method was immunoSEQ multiplex PCR. This sample has some 80,000 clones, with approximately 90% found just once. The V and J genes are TRBV5-6 and TRBJ1-2; D is ambiguous. The clonotype originates from an elderly woman with active or convalescent COVID-19. Sequences were obtained from peripheral blood. For the CDR3, the DNA is TGTGCCAGCAGCTTTGGGCAGAGCTATGGCTACACCTTC. Encoded protein: CASSFGQSYGYTF.